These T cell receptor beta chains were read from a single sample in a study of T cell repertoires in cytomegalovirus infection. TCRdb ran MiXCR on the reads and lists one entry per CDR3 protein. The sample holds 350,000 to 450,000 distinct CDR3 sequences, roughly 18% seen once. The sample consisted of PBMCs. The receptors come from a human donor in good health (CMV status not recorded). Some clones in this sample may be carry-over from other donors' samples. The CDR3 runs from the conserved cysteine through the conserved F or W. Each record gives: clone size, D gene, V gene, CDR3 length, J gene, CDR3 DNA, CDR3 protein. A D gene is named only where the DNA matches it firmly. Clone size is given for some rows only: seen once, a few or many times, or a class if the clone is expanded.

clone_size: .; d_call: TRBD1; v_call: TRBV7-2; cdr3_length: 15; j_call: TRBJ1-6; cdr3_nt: TGTGCCAGCAGCACAGACAGGGGGCTTAATTCACCCCTCCACTTT; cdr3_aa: CASSTDRGLNSPLHF
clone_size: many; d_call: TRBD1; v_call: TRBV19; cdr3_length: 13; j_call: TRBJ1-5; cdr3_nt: TGTGCCATTTCCCAGGGGGCTGGTCAGCCCCAGCATTTT; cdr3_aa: CAISQGAGQPQHF
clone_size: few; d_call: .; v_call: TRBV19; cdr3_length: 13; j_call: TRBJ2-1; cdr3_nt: TGTGCCAGTAGTATGCAGGGGTACAATGAGCAGTTCTTC; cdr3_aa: CASSMQGYNEQFF
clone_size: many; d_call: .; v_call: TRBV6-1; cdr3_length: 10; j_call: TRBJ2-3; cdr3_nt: TGTGCCGCGGGCACAGATACGCAGTATTTT; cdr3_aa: CAAGTDTQYF
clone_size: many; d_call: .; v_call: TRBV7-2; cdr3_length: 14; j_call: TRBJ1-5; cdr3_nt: TGTGCCAGCAGCCCAGGGGCAGGGAATCAGCCCCAGCATTTT; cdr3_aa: CASSPGAGNQPQHF
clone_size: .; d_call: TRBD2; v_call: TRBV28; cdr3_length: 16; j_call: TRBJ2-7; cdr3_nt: TGTGCCAGCTACCCCCCGATTGTGGCGGGAGGCGGGGAGCAGTACTTC; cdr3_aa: CASYPPIVAGGGEQYF
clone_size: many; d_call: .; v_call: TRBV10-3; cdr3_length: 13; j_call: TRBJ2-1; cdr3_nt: TGTGCCATCAGAGAGGACAGAAACAATGAGCAGTTCTTC; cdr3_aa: CAIREDRNNEQFF
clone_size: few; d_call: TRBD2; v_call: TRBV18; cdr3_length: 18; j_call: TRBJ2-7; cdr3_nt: TGTGCCAGCTCACCGAGGACCCTGCGGGGGGCACTGTCCTACGAGCAGTACTTC; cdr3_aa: CASSPRTLRGALSYEQYF
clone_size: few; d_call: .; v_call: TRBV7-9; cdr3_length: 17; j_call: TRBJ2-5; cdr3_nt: TGTGCCAGCAGCTCCTTTAATACGCCAGCTATCAAAGAGACCCAGTACTTC; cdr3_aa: CASSSFNTPAIKETQYF
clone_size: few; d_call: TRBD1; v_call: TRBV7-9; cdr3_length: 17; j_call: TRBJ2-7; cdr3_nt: TGTGCCAGCAGCTCGGGACAGGGTTTCGCGGGGGTCTACGAGCAGTACTTC; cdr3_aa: CASSSGQGFAGVYEQYF
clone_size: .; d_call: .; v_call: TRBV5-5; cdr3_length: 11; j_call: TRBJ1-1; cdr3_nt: TGTGCCAGCTCTCAGACAGCGTCAGCTTTCTTT; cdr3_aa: CASSQTASAFF
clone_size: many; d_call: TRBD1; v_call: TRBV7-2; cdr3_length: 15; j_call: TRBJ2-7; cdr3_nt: TGTGCCAGCAGCTTAGACAGGGGTCGAACCTACGAGCAGTACTTC; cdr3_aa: CASSLDRGRTYEQYF
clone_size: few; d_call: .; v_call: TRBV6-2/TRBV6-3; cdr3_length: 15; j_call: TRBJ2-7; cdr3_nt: TGTGCCAGCAGTTCGAGTTGGGCGGGATCCTACGAGCAGTACTTC; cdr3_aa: CASSSSWAGSYEQYF
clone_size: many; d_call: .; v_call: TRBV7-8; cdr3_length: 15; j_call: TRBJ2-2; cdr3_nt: TGTGCCAGCAGCTACGTAGAGGCTAACACCGGGGAGCTGTTTTTT; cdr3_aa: CASSYVEANTGELFF
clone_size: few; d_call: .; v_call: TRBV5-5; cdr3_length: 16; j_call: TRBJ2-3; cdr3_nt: TGTGCCAGCAACAACCTTCGGACGGACAACACAGATACGCAGTATTTT; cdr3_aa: CASNNLRTDNTDTQYF
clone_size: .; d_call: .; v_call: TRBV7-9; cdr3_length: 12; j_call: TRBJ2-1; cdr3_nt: TGTGCCAGCACCCTGGGGCTAGATGAGCAGTTCTTC; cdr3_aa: CASTLGLDEQFF
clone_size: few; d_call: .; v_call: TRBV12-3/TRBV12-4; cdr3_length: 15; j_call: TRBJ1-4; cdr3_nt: TGTGCCAGCAGTTTAAGGGGTACAGGGCGCGAAAAACTGTTTTTT; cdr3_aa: CASSLRGTGREKLFF
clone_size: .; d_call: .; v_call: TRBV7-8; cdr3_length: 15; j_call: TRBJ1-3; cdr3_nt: TGTGCCAGCAGCGCAGATAGGGGTTTAACAAACACCATATATTTT; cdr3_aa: CASSADRGLTNTIYF
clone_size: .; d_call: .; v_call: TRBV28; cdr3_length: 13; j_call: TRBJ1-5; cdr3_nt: TGTGCCAGCAGTTCCTCCCCCGTACGGCCCCAGCATTTT; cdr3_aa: CASSSSPVRPQHF
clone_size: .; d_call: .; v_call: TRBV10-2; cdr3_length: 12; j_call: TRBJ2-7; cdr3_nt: TGCGCCAGCATGGGGGTTCAATACGAGCAGTACTTC; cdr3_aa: CASMGVQYEQYF
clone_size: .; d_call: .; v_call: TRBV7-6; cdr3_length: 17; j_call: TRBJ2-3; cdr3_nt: TGTGCCAGCAGCTTAGCGCTTGGCCGGTTGGCCACAGATACGCAGTATTTT; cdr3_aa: CASSLALGRLATDTQYF
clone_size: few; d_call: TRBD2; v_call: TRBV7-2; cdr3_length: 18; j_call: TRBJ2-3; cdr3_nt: TGTGCCAGCAGCTTAGCCGGGACTAGCGGGGGGGCTACAGATACGCAGTATTTT; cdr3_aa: CASSLAGTSGGATDTQYF